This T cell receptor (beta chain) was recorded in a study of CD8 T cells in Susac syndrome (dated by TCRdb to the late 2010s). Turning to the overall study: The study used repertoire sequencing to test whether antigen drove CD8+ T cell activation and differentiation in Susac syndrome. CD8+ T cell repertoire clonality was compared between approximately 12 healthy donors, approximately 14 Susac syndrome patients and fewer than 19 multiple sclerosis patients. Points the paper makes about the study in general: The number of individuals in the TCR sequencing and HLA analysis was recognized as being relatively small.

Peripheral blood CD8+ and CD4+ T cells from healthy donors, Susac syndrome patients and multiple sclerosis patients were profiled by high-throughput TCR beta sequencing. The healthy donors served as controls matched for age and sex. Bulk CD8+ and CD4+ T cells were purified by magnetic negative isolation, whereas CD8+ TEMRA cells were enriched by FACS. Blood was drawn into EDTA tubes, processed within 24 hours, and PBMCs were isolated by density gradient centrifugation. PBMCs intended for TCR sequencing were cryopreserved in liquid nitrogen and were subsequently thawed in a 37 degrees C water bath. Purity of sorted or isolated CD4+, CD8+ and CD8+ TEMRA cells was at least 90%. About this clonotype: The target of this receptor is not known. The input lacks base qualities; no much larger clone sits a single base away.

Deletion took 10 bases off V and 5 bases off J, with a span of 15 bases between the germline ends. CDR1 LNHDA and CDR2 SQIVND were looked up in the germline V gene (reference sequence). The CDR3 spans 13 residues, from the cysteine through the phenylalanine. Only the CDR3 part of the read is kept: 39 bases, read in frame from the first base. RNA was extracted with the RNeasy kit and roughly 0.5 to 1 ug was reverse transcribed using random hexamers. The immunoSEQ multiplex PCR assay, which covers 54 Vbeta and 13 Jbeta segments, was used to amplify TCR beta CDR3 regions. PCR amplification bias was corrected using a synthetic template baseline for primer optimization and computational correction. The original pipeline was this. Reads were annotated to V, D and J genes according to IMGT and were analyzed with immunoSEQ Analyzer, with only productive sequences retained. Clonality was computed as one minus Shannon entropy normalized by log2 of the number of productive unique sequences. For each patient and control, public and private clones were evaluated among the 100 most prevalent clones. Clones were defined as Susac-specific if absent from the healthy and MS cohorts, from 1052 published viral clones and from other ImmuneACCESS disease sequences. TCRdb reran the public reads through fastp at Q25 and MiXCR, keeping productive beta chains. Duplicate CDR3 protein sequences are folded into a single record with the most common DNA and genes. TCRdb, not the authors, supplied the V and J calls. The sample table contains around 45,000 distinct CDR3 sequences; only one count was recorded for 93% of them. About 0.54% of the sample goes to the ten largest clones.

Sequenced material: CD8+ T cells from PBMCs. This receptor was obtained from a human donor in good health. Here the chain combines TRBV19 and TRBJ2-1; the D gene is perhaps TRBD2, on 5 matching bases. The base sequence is TGTGCCACCCTACTGCCTAGCCACAATGAGCAGTTCTTC. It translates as CATLLPSHNEQFF. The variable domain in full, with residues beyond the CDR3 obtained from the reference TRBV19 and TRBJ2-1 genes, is DGGITQSPKYLFRKEGQNVTLSCEQNLNHDAMYWYRQDPGQGLRLIYYSQIVNDFQKGDIAEGYSVSREKKESFPLTVTSAQKNPTAFYLCATLLPSHNEQFFGPGTRLTVL.